A single sample gave rise to the 9 T cell receptor beta chains below, sequenced in a study of T cells in Graves' hyperthyroidism and ophthalmopathy. Using RNA transcripts as the source, TCR beta CDR3 regions were amplified. TCR CDR3 regions were first amplified by RT-PCR with HTBI primers. TCRdb redid the calling of the multiplex PCR reads with MiXCR, one entry per CDR3 protein. The data show some 350,000 distinct CDR3 sequences, roughly an eighth seen once. Sequencing was carried out using blood. These receptors were obtained from a woman aged 40 to 50 with Graves' ophthalmopathy.

This clonotype was recorded many times. The CDR3 bases are TGCGCCAGCAGCTTGGCGGGTGTCGGGACCTTGAACACTGAAGCTTTCTTT. This gives the protein CASSLAGVGTLNTEAFF. The chain carries TRBV5-1 and TRBJ1-1; tentatively, D is TRBD1 (5 bases). Trimming removed 0 bases at V and 0 bases at J, with 15 bases between. This CDR3 is 17 amino acids long. From germline, CDR1 is SGHRS and CDR2 YFSETQ.

As to this clonotype: Since no conserved phenylalanine or tryptophan closes the CDR3, a read error is the likely cause. The chain combines TRBV30 with TRBJ1-6, with 7 bases fitting TRBD1. CDR1 GTSNPN and CDR2 SVGIG come from the germline V gene (reference sequence). The CDR3 spans 15 residues. The V segment lost 1 base and the J segment 6 bases; nucleotides outside the gene matches: 6. CDR3 sequence (DNA): TGTGCCTGGAGTGCGCCCAGGGGGACTAATTCACCCCTCCACTTG. Amino acids: CAWSAPRGTNSPLHL.

The rearrangement joins TRBV3-1 to TRBJ2-3, with D possibly being TRBD2 (6 bases). Germline V gene sequence: CDR1 LGHDT, CDR2 YNNKEL (reference sequence). The CDR3 has 15 residues. Between the trimmed V and J ends, which lost 6 bases and 2 bases, there was a span of 15 bases. The CDR3 DNA is TGTGCCAGCAGTCTAAGACTAGATTCCACAGATACGCAGTATTTT. Its protein product is CASSLRLDSTDTQYF.

Note on this clonotype: A much larger clone differs by one base, so this may be a read error. The chain carries TRBV7-2 and TRBJ2-2; D is perhaps TRBD2 (7 bases). Per germline, CDR1 SGHTA and CDR2 FQGNSA. CDR3 length: 15 amino acids. V was pared by 6 bases and J by 4 bases, with 15 bases between. The CDR3 nucleotides are TGTGCCAGCAGTCGATGGGGGGGGGCCACCGGGGAGCTGTTTTTT. It yields the protein CASSRWGGATGELFF.

This clonotype was detected a few times. The chain carries TRBV10-3 and TRBJ2-3; TRBD1 agrees at 12 bases. The CDR3 length is 15 residues. The J segment lost 4 bases and the V segment lost 6 bases, leaving 5 bases of the junction unmatched. Germline V gene lookup returns CDR1 ENHRY and CDR2 SYGVKD. CDR3 sequence reads: CAIRGTGGISDTQYF. CDR3 nucleotides: TGTGCCATCAGAGGGACAGGGGGCATCTCAGATACGCAGTATTTT.

This clonotype was detected a few times. The genes are TRBV4-1 and TRBJ2-3, with 7 bases aligning to TRBD1. This CDR3 has 15 amino acids. J was trimmed by 3 bases and V by 5 bases; bases with no gene match: 8. Germline V gene data show CDR1 as MGHRA and CDR2 as YSYEKL. CDR3 in amino acids: CASSADAGGTDTQYF. The CDR3, as DNA: TGCGCCAGCAGCGCTGATGCAGGGGGTACAGATACGCAGTATTTT.

This clonotype occurred many times. The genes are TRBV29-1 and TRBJ2-5, with no clear D. The CDR3 sequence is 12 residues long. Germline CDR1 SQVTM, CDR2 ANQGSEA. Trimming removed 2 bases from V and 5 bases from J, with 9 bases in between. The DNA for the CDR3 is TGCAGCGTTGAACTTGTTTCGGAGACCCAGTACTTC. Translation: CSVELVSETQYF.

This clonotype was seen repeatedly, ten times or more. The V and J genes are TRBV20-1 and TRBJ2-1; 9 bases are a match to TRBD2. Trimming removed 1 base from V and 4 bases from J; junction bases left unmatched: 8. The germline V gene encodes CDR1 DFQATT and CDR2 SNEGSKA (reference sequence). This CDR3 spans 16 amino acids. In DNA form, the CDR3 reads TGCAGTGCTAGAGGAACTGTGCTAGCGGGATACAATGAGCAGTTCTTC. Protein sequence: CSARGTVLAGYNEQFF.

This clonotype was counted ten times or more. The chain carries TRBV7-8 and TRBJ1-6, with D unclear. The germline V and J ends were trimmed by 2 bases and 9 bases, with 17 bases remaining between them. Per germline, CDR1 SGHVS and CDR2 FQNEAQ. The CDR3 runs to 16 residues. CDR3 sequence (DNA): TGTGCCAGCAGCTTAATTCCGTTCCCTCGTTTTTCACCCCTCCACTTT. It yields the protein CASSLIPFPRFSPLHF.